A single sample is the source of the 27 T cell receptor beta chains below, sequenced in a study of T-cell memory formation after mild COVID-19. MiXCR, applied by TCRdb to the 5' RACE reads, yields one record per CDR3 protein. The top ten clones hold roughly 23% of a sample with some 280,000 distinct CDR3 sequences, about a sixth of them seen once. Sequencing used PBMCs or a T cell subset sorted from them (not recorded which). These receptors were collected from a man between 18 and 35 years old who had mild COVID-19 (a few samples of this study predate the infection). Cell type and time point are not known.

This clonotype turned up a few times. CDR3 residues: CASSRQVSANEKLFF. The CDR3 DNA follows: TGTGCCAGCAGCCGGCAGGTTTCAGCTAATGAAAAACTGTTTTTT. The J gene is TRBJ1-4, the V gene TRBV11-2; D call uncertain. This CDR3 is built from 15 residues. V was shortened by 5 bases and J by 3 bases, with 13 bases between the two germline ends. Germline values: CDR1 SGHAT, CDR2 FQNNGV.

This clonotype occurred a few times. The rearrangement links TRBV10-3 to TRBJ2-3; D perhaps matches TRBD1 (7 bases). The CDR3 has 16 residues. Per germline, CDR1 ENHRY and CDR2 SYGVKD. Trimming left V 1 base short and J 2 bases short, with 13 bases between. The CDR3 nucleotides read TGTGCCATCAGTGAGTTGGCAGGGGGGACCACAGATACGCAGTATTTT. The encoded protein is CAISELAGGTTDTQYF.

The chain uses TRBV5-6 and TRBJ2-3; the match to TRBD2 covers 8 bases. CDR3 length equals 16 residues. The V gene end was trimmed by 3 bases and the J gene end by 1 base; junction bases not matched to a gene: 7. Germline CDR1 SGHDT, CDR2 YYEEEE. CDR3 loop: CASSYLSGGRTDTQYF. The CDR3 DNA reads TGTGCCAGCAGCTACTTAAGCGGGGGCCGCACAGATACGCAGTATTTT.

This clonotype has more than one count but fewer than ten. The chain carries TRBV5-5 and TRBJ2-5; the D is unclear. Per germline, CDR1 SGHKS and CDR2 YYEKEE (reference sequence). This CDR3 is built from 12 residues. Trimming took 3 bases from V and 11 from J, leaving 14 bases between them. Here the CDR3 DNA reads TGTGCCAGCAGCTACCGCGAGAGTAGACAGTACTTC. This gives the protein CASSYRESRQYF.

This chain connects TRBV10-3 to TRBJ2-7, with D perhaps given as TRBD1 or TRBD2 (5 bases each). CDR1 is ENHRY, CDR2 SYGVKD, per germline. V was trimmed by 4 bases and J by 2 bases, leaving 9 bases between them. The CDR3 has 13 amino acids. The CDR3 region has the DNA TGTGCCATCAGTGGGGACGGTACCTACGAGCAGTACGTC. Its translation is CAISGDGTYEQYV.

This chain connects TRBV7-2 to TRBJ2-7; perhaps TRBD2 as D (6 bases). CDR3 length: 14 amino acids. Trimming shortened V by 2 bases and J by 6 bases, and 14 bases separated the two germline ends. Germline-derived CDR1 and CDR2 are SGHTA and FQGNSA. CDR3 in amino acids: CASSLLRGGVEQYF. In nucleotides, the CDR3 is TGTGCCAGCAGCTTACTAAGGGGCGGGGTCGAGCAGTACTTC. The variable domain in full, completed from reference TRBV7-2 and TRBJ2-7, reads GAGVSQSPSNKVTEKGKDVELRCDPISGHTALYWYRQSLGQGLEFLIYFQGNSAPDKSGLPSDRFSAERTGGSVSTLTIQRTQQEDSAVYLCASSLLRGGVEQYFGPGTRLTVT.

V gene TRBV4-2 combines with J gene TRBJ2-5; 9 bases are a match to TRBD2. This CDR3 region has 16 residues. CDR1 and CDR2 from the germline V gene are LGHNA and YNFKEQ. Germline trimming cut 0 bases from V and 5 bases from J; bases unmatched to any gene: 7. CDR3 sequence: CASSQEEAGGWETQYF. In DNA form, the CDR3 reads TGTGCCAGCAGCCAAGAAGAAGCGGGGGGCTGGGAGACCCAGTACTTC.

This clonotype was observed many times. The chain carries TRBV11-2 and TRBJ2-1, with 10 bases fitting TRBD1. The V gene end was trimmed by 8 bases and the J gene end by 4 bases; junction bases not matched to a gene: 2. The length of the CDR3 is 13 residues. Germline CDR1 and CDR2: SGHAT and FQNNGV. The CDR3 region is CASRQGAYNEQFF. Here the CDR3 DNA reads TGTGCCAGCCGACAGGGGGCTTACAATGAGCAGTTCTTC.

The rearrangement uses TRBV5-1 and TRBJ2-7; D tentatively fits TRBD1 or TRBD2 (5 bases each). Trimming pared 6 bases from V and 7 bases from J, leaving 11 bases between. In germline, CDR1 is SGHRS, CDR2 YFSETQ. CDR3 length: 11 residues. CDR3 in DNA: TGCGCCAGCATCGGGGCGCGAGAGCAGTACGTC. Translating it yields CASIGAREQYV.

This clonotype was observed a handful of times. The chain couples TRBV5-1 to TRBJ2-1, with unresolved D. V was trimmed by 0 bases and J by 2 bases, leaving 12 bases between them. Germline CDR1 is SGHRS and CDR2 is YFSETQ. This CDR3 contains 16 residues. The CDR3 coding sequence is TGCGCCAGCAGCTTGGGCGACGCAGCTGCCTACAATGAGCAGTTCTTC. Its translation: CASSLGDAAAYNEQFF.

The rearrangement joins TRBV3-1 to TRBJ2-1, with a tentative D call TRBD2 (5 bases). This CDR3 contains 17 residues. V was pared by 2 bases and J by 8 bases, with 22 bases between. Looked up from germline, CDR1 is LGHDT and CDR2 is YNNKEL (reference sequence). CDR3 DNA: TGTGCCAGCAGCCAATTACCGGGCCACTCCGCCGGGGATGAGCAGTTCTTC. Its protein product is CASSQLPGHSAGDEQFF.

The chain uses TRBV7-2 and TRBJ1-3, with D unclear. Germline lookup yields CDR1 SGHTA and CDR2 FQGNSA. With 4 bases removed from V and 0 bases from J, the gap between germline ends came to 10 bases. The length of the CDR3 is 15 residues. The CDR3 sequence is CASSSPRISGNTIYF. In DNA, the CDR3 is TGTGCCAGCAGCTCCCCCCGGATCTCTGGAAACACCATATATTTT. The full variable domain, rest sourced from reference TRBV7-2 and TRBJ1-3, is GAGVSQSPSNKVTEKGKDVELRCDPISGHTALYWYRQSLGQGLEFLIYFQGNSAPDKSGLPSDRFSAERTGGSVSTLTIQRTQQEDSAVYLCASSSPRISGNTIYFGEGSWLTVV.

This clonotype was observed a few times. This chain links TRBV18 with TRBJ1-1, with no clear D. This CDR3 is 15 amino acids long. Per germline, CDR1 KGHSH and CDR2 LQKENI. V dropped 2 bases and J dropped 3 bases, with 13 bases sitting between them. Written as DNA, the CDR3 is TGTGCCAGCTCACCAGAGCGGCAGCTCTACACTGAAGCTTTCTTT. It specifies CASSPERQLYTEAFF. The variable domain in full, with the rest retrieved from reference TRBV18 and TRBJ1-1, is NAGVMQNPRHLVRRRGQEARLRCSPMKGHSHVYWYRQLPEEGLKFMVYLQKENIIDESGMPKERFSAEFPKEGPSILRIQQVVRGDSAAYFCASSPERQLYTEAFFGQGTRLTVV.

The chain has TRBV6-6 and TRBJ2-7, with 9 nucleotides matching TRBD1. CDR1 and CDR2 from the germline V gene are MNHNY and SVGAGI (reference sequence). J was trimmed by 1 base and V by 6 bases; bases with no gene match: 7. CDR3 size: 15 residues. In DNA form, the CDR3 reads TGTGCCAGCAGCCTAACAGGGGGCGCTTCCTACGAGCAGTACGTC. Encoded protein: CASSLTGGASYEQYV.

V is TRBV28 and J is TRBJ2-7, with TRBD2 matching 9 bases. This CDR3 region has 16 residues. V lost 6 bases to trimming and J lost 5 bases; unmatched junction nucleotides: 14. Germline V lookup: CDR1 MDHEN, CDR2 SYDVKM. The CDR3 bases are TGTGCCAGCAGACGGCGGGGGGGCCCAGGTCCCGACGAGCAGTACGTC. Translated: CASRRRGGPGPDEQYV.

This clonotype was observed a few times. V and J are TRBV5-1 and TRBJ2-1, with 7 bases identical to TRBD2. The germline V gene encodes CDR1 SGHRS and CDR2 YFSETQ. The CDR3 has 16 amino acids. With 1 base clipped from V and 4 bases from J, the junction kept 8 bases outside the gene matches. The CDR3 loop is CASSLTGGGIYNEQFF. The CDR3 nucleotides read TGCGCCAGCAGCTTGACCGGCGGGGGTATTTACAATGAGCAGTTCTTC.

This clonotype has only a few counts. CDR3 region: CASSQVLYNEQFF. The CDR3 DNA is TGCGCCAGCAGCCAAGTACTCTACAATGAGCAGTTCTTC. This chain links TRBV4-3 with TRBJ2-1, with D unclear. This CDR3 has 13 amino acids. Between the trimmed V and J ends, which lost 1 base and 3 bases, there was a span of 4 bases. The germline CDR1 and CDR2 sequences are LGHNA and YSLEER.

The chain combines TRBV9 with TRBJ2-3; D possibly corresponds to TRBD1 (6 bases). The CDR3 has 14 residues. Germline assignment: CDR1 SGDLS and CDR2 YYNGEE. Between the trimmed V and J ends, which lost 0 bases and 5 bases, there was a span of 10 bases. The CDR3 DNA reads TGTGCCAGCAGCGTAGAACAGGGAGAAGATACGCAGTATTTT. Its translation: CASSVEQGEDTQYF.

This clonotype was recorded at least ten times. The rearrangement links TRBV6-6 to TRBJ2-1; TRBD2 aligns across 14 bases. Germline loops: CDR1 MNHNY, CDR2 SVGAGI (reference sequence). Trimming cost V 2 bases and J 7 bases; bases outside gene matches: 1. This CDR3 has 15 residues. The CDR3 bases are TGTGCCAGCAGTTACGGGACTAGCGGGGGTAATGAGCAGTTCTTC. Residues: CASSYGTSGGNEQFF.

The rearrangement joins TRBV4-3 to TRBJ2-1, with D maybe TRBD2 (5 bases). The CDR3 has 13 amino acids. CDR1 LGHNA and CDR2 YSLEER come from the germline V gene. V lost 0 bases and J 10 bases, leaving 10 bases between the germline ends. The CDR3 loop reads CASSQDRPGEQFF. In DNA form, the CDR3 reads TGCGCCAGCAGCCAAGACAGGCCGGGGGAGCAGTTCTTC.

The V and J genes are TRBV6-5 and TRBJ1-4; 8 positions agree with TRBD1. Unmatched junction bases numbered 10, after V lost 9 bases and J lost 7 bases. The V gene's germline CDR1 is MNHEY and CDR2 SVGAGI. The CDR3 sequence is 14 residues long. This CDR3 is CASAQGQGPEKLFF. CDR3 DNA: TGTGCCAGTGCCCAAGGACAGGGTCCTGAAAAACTGTTTTTT.

The CDR3 region is CSAREGPGGTEAFF. The CDR3 region has the DNA TGCAGTGCTAGAGAGGGGCCGGGGGGCACTGAAGCTTTCTTT. V gene TRBV20-1 combines with J gene TRBJ1-1, with D possibly matching TRBD1 (5 bases). The CDR3 covers 14 residues. V was shortened by 0 bases and J by 4 bases, with 12 bases between the two germline ends. Germline V gene sequence: CDR1 DFQATT, CDR2 SNEGSKA (reference sequence).

As regards this clonotype: The junction departs from the called germline gene at one end, perhaps through a read error. Here the CDR3 DNA reads TGTGCCACCTCGACAGGGAACGCCGGGGAGCTGTTTTTT. It translates to CATSTGNAGELFF. The chain recombines TRBV10-3 with TRBJ2-2, with TRBD1 matching over 7 bases. This CDR3 is 13 amino acids long. Germline loops: CDR1 ENHRY, CDR2 SYGVKD.

This clonotype was observed a few times. V and J are TRBV28 and TRBJ1-2, with D possibly being TRBD1 (5 bases). The CDR3 length is 16 residues. V shed 7 bases and J shed 4 bases, with 22 bases lying between them. Germline V gene sequence: CDR1 MDHEN, CDR2 SYDVKM. The CDR3 reads CASTFERGERVYGYTF. CDR3 DNA: TGTGCCAGCACCTTCGAGAGAGGGGAGAGAGTCTATGGCTACACCTTC.

The rearrangement joins TRBV28 to TRBJ2-6; 8 bases align to TRBD2. Germline V lookup: CDR1 MDHEN, CDR2 SYDVKM. CDR3 length: 15 amino acids. J lost 0 bases, V lost 7 bases, and 2 bases had no gene match. The CDR3 DNA reads as TGTGCCAGCACCGGGGGGGCCTCTGGGGCCAACGTCCTGACTTTC. Translated, it gives CASTGGASGANVLTF.

This clonotype has only a few counts. The chain carries TRBV6-5 and TRBJ1-4, with 7 bases lining up with TRBD1. Germline V gene data show CDR1 as MNHEY and CDR2 as SVGAGI. This CDR3 region has 16 residues. The V and J ends lost 5 bases and 6 bases, in that order; junction bases with no gene match: 12. The CDR3 is CASSRRRDRGDEKLFF. CDR3 DNA: TGTGCCAGCAGTCGGCGCCGGGACAGAGGCGATGAAAAACTGTTTTTT.

This clonotype appeared many times. V and J are TRBV7-3 and TRBJ2-1; TRBD1 aligns across 10 bases. The germline V gene has CDR1 SGHTA and CDR2 FQGTGA. CDR3 length: 14 residues. The J segment lost 5 bases and the V segment lost 3 bases, leaving 1 base of the junction unmatched. The CDR3 loop is CASSFGTGDNEQFF. DNA of the CDR3: TGTGCCAGCAGCTTTGGGACAGGGGACAATGAGCAGTTCTTC.